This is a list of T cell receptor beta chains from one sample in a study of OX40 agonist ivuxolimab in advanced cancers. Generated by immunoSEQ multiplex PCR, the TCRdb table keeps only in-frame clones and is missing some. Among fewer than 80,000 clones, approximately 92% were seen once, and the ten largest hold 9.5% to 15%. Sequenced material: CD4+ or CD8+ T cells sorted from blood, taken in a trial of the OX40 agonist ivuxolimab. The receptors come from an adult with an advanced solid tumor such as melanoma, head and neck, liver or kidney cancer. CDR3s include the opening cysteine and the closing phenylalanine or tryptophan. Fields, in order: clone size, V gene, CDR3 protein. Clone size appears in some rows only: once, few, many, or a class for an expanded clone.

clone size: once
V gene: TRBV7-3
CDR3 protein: CASSLGTSGGNEQFF

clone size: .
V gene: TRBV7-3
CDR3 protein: CASSLRQGLSNEQFF

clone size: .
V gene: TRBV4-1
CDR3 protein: CASSQELARDTQYF

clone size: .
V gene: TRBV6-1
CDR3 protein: CASRTGFDEQYF

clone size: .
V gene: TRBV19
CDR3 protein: CASSIVAGNQPQHF

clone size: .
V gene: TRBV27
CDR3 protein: CASSLGRSNQPQHF

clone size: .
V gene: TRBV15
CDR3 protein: CATSLGRDRDEQYF

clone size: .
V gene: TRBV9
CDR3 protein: CASSVAGTGGYEQYF

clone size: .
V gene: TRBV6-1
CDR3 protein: CASTEARDSSYEQYF

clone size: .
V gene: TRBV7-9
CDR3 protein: CASSLAAGQGTYEQYF

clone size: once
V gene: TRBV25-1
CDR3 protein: CASSADNQETQYF

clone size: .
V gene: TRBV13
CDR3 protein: CASSLDQRDTDTQYF

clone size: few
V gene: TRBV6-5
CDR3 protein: CASRSYNEQFF

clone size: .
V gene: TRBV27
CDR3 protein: CASSLRTGLNEKLFF

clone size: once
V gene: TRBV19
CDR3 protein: CASSIRGQFNEQFF

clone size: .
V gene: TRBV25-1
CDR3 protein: CASSETENNQPQHF

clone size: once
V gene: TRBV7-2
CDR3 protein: CASSYIAGAYEQYF

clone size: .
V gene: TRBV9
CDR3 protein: CASRRDTGELFF

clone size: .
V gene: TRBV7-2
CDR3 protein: CASSKPGQRKDGGYTF

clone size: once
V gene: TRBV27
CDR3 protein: CASGGTGELFF

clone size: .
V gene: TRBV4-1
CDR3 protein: CASSLDAGSYEQYF

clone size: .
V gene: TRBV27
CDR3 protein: CASSPAGNEKLFF

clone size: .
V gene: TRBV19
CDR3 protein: CASSITEGLADTDTQYF

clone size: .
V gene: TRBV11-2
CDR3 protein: CASSFGTGVQETQYF

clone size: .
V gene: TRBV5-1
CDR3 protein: CASSLRSGKLTPGNTIYF

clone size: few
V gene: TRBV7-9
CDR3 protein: CASARTSSYEQYF

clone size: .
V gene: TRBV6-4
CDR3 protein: CASSDTGDTEAFF

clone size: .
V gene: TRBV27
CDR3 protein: CASSNDLLNQPQHF

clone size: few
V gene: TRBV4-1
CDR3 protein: CASSQEYRGYYNEQFF

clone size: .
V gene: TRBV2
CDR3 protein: CARRDYGYTF

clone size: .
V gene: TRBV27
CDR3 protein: CASAGYTDTQYF

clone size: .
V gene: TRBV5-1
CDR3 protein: CASSLGPWEEGNTIYF

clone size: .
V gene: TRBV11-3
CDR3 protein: CASSLDVAGGSSYNEQFF

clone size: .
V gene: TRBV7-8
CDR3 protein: CASSLTPSTRKETQYF

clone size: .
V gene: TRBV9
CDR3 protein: CASSAPRGGADTEAFF

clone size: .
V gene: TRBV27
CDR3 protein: CASSKEGGTPINNEQFF

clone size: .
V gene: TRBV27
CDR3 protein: CASISRGTSVTEQFF

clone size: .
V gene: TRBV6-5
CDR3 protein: CASSLLGGEQFF

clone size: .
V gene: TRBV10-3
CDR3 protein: CAISEAKDRGPEAFF

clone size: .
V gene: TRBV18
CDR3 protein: CASSPPSGSHEQYF

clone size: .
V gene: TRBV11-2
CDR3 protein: CASSFDRGRYEQYF

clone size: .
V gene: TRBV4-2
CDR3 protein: CASSQDAEPGQQFF

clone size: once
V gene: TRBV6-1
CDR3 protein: CASSEFIGDEQFF

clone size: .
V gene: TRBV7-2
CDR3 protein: CASSLFPGPYEQYF

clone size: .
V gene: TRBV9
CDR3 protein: CASSPGTSGGFTDTQYF

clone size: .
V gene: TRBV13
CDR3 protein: CASKGQAREQFF

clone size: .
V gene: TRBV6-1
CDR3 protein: CASSDWTGYQPQHF

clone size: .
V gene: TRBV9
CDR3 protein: CASSAETRETQYF

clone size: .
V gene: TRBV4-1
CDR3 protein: CASRDSMNTEAFF

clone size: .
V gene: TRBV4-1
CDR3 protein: CASSLSGDTQYF

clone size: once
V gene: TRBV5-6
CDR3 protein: CASSLATGGIDTQYF

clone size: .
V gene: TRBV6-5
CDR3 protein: CASSYSSFNEQFF

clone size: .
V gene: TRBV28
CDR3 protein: CASSLPTSAESYNEQFF

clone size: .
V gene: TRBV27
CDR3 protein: CASSLGAPVGGYTF

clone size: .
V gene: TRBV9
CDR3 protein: CASSVGQGSPEAFF

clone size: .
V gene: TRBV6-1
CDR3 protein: CASRSAYYEQYF